This TCR beta chain was sequenced for a study of OX40 agonist ivuxolimab in advanced cancers. Study in general: Mean age about 60 years, range about 20 to 85; around 80% male.

Germline values: CDR1 SGHDN, CDR2 FVKESK. CDR3 length equals 13 residues. The V gene end was trimmed by 6 bases and the J gene end by 6 bases; junction bases not matched to a gene: 8. This clone occurred once. Antigen unknown. General study results and limits: CD8+ T cells showed, on average, more clonal expansion than CD4+ cells. With doses of 0.1-3.0 mg/kg, partial responders showed among the lowest clonal expansion. Among some nonresponders, normalized T-cell clonal expansion was also low.

Profiled with immunoSEQ multiplex PCR; TCRdb holds only in-frame clones, not every one. This table holds tens of thousands of clones, over 70% found once. This sequence joins TRBV14 and TRBJ2-7; 7 nucleotides agree with TRBD2. This material consisted of CD4+ or CD8+ T cells sorted from blood, taken in a trial of the OX40 agonist ivuxolimab. The origin of this receptor is an adult with an advanced solid tumor such as melanoma, head and neck, liver or kidney cancer. The DNA for the CDR3 is TGTGCCAGCAGGATCGGGGGGTACGGCGAGCAGTACTTC. Translating it yields CASRIGGYGEQYF.